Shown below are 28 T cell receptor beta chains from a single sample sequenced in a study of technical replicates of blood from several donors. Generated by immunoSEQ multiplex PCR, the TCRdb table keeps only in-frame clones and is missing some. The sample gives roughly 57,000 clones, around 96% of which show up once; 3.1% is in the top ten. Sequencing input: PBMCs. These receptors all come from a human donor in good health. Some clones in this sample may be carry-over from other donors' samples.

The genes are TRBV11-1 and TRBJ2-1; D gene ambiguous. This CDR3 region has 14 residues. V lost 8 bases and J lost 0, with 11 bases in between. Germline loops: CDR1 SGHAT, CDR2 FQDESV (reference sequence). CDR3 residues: CASASPSSYNEQFF. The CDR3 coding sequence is TGTGCCAGCGCTTCCCCGAGCTCCTACAATGAGCAGTTCTTC.

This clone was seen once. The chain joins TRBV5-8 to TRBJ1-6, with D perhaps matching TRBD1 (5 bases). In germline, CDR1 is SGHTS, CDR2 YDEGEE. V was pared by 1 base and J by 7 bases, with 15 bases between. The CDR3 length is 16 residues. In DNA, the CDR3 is TGTGCCAGCAGCTTGCCGGGGACTGGTAAAAATTCACCCCTCCACTTT. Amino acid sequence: CASSLPGTGKNSPLHF.

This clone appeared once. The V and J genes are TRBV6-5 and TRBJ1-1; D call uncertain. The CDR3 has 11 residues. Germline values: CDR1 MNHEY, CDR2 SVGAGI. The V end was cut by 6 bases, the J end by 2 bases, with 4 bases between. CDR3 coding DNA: TGTGCCAGCAGGTTAAACACTGAAGCTTTCTTT. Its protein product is CASRLNTEAFF.

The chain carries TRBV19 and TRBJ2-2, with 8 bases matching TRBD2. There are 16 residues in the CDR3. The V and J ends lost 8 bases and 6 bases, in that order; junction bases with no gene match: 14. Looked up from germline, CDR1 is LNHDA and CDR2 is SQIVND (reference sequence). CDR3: CASSSGGLAGAGELFF. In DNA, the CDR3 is TGTGCCAGTTCATCGGGTGGGCTAGCGGGCGCCGGGGAGCTGTTTTTT.

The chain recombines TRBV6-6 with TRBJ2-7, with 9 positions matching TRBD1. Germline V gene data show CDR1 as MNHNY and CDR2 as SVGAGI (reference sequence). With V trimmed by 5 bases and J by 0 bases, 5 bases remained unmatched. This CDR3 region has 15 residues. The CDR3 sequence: CASSPGTGSSYEQYF. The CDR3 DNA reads TGTGCCAGCAGTCCCGGGACAGGGAGCTCCTACGAGCAGTACTTC.

CDR3 sequence (DNA): TGCAGCGTTGGGCAGGGTTTTGAAAAACTGTTTTTT. It specifies CSVGQGFEKLFF. The gene calls are TRBV29-1 and TRBJ1-4; weak D call: TRBD1 (5 bases). CDR1 and CDR2 (germline): SQVTM, ANQGSEA. V lost 4 bases, J lost 7 bases, and 10 bases lay in between. CDR3 length equals 12 residues.

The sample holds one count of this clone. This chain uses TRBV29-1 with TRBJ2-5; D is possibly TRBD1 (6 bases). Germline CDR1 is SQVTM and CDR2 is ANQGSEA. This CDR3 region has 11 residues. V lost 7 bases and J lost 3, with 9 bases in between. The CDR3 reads CSGQEKETQYF. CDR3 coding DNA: TGCAGCGGACAGGAAAAAGAGACCCAGTACTTC. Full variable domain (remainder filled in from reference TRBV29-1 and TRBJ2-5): SAVISQKPSRDICQRGTSLTIQCQVDSQVTMMFWYRQQPGQSLTLIATANQGSEATYESGFVIDKFPISRPNLTFSTLTVSNMSPEDSSIYLCSGQEKETQYFGPGTRLLVL.

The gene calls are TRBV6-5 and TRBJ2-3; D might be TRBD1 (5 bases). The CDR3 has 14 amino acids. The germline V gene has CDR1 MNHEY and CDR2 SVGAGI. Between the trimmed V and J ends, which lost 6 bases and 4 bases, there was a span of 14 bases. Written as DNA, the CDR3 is TGTGCCAGCAGGCAGGGTTTTTCTCCAGATACGCAGTATTTT. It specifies CASRQGFSPDTQYF.

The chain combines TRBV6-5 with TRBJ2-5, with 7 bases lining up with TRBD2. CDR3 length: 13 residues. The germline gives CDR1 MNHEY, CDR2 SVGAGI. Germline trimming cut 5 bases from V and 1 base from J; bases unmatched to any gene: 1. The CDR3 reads CASSPGGQETQYF. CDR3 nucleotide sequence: TGTGCCAGCAGTCCGGGGGGCCAAGAGACCCAGTACTTC.

CDR3 sequence (DNA): TGCGCCAGCAGCTTGTCTGGGGGGTTCAATGAGCAGTTCTTC. Its protein product is CASSLSGGFNEQFF. This chain links TRBV5-1 with TRBJ2-1; a weak D match, TRBD2 (6 bases). V was trimmed by 1 base and J by 6 bases, leaving 11 bases between them. The CDR3 sequence is 14 residues long. Per germline, CDR1 SGHRS and CDR2 YFSETQ.

As DNA, the CDR3 is TGTGCCAGCAGGACCGGGACTAGCGGGAGATTCTCCTACGAGCAGTACTTC. Protein: CASRTGTSGRFSYEQYF. The chain employs TRBV7-8 and TRBJ2-7; 14 bases align to TRBD2. V dropped 6 bases and J dropped 0; count of bases not matched to a gene: 7. The CDR3 runs to 17 residues. Germline CDR1 SGHVS, CDR2 FQNEAQ.

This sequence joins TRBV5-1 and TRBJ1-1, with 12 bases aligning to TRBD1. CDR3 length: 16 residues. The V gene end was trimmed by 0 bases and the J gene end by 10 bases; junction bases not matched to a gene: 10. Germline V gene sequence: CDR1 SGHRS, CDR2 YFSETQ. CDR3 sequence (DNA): TGCGCCAGCAGCTTGGAGCCGGGGACAGGGGGCTCGGTAGCTTTCTTT. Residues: CASSLEPGTGGSVAFF.

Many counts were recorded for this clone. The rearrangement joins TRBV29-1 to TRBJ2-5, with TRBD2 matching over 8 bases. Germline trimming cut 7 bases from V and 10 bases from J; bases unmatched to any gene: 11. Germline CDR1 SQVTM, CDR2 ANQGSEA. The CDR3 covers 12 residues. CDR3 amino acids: CSGAGGPFDQYF. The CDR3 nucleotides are TGCAGCGGGGCGGGAGGCCCTTTTGACCAGTACTTC.

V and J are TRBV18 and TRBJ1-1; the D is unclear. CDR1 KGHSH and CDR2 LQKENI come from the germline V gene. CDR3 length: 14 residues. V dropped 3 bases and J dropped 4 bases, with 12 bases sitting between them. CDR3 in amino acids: CASSPSGGSTEAFF. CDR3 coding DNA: TGTGCCAGCTCACCTTCGGGAGGGTCCACTGAAGCTTTCTTT.

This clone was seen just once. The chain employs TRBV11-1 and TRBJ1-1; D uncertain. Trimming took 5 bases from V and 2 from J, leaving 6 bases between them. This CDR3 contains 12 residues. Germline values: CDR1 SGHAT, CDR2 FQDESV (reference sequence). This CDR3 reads CASSPLNTEAFF. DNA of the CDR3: TGTGCCAGCAGCCCACTTAACACTGAAGCTTTCTTT.

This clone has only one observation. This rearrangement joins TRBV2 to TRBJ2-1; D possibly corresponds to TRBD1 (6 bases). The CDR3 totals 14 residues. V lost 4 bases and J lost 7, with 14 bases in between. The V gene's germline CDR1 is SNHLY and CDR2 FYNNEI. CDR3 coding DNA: TGTGCCAGCAGTGGGGAAGGGGGACGGAATGAGCAGTTCTTC. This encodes CASSGEGGRNEQFF.

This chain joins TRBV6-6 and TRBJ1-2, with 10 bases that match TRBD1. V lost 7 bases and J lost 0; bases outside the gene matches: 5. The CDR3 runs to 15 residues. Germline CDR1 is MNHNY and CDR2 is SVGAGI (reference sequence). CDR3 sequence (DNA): TGTGCCAGCACCGGGACAGGGGCCGCTAACTATGGCTACACCTTC. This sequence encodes CASTGTGAANYGYTF.

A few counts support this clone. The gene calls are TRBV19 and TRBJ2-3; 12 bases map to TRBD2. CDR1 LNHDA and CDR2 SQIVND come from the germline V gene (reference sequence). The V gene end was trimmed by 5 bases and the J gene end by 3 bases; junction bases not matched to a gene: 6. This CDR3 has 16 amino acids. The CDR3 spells CASSPTSGSKTDTQYF. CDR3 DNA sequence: TGTGCCAGTAGTCCGACTAGCGGGAGTAAAACAGATACGCAGTATTTT.

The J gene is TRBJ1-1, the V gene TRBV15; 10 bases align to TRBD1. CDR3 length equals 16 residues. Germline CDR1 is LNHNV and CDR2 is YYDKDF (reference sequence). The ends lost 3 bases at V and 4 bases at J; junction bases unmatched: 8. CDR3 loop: CATSRSGTGVGTEAFF. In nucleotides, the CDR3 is TGTGCCACCAGCAGGTCCGGGACAGGGGTCGGCACTGAAGCTTTCTTT.

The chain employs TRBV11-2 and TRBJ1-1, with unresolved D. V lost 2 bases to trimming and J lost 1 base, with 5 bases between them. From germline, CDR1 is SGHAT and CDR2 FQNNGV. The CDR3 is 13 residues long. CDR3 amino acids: CASSLLKNTEAFF. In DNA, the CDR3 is TGTGCCAGCAGCTTATTAAAGAACACTGAAGCTTTCTTT. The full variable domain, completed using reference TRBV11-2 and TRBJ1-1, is EAGVAQSPRYKIIEKRQSVAFWCNPISGHATLYWYQQILGQGPKLLIQFQNNGVVDDSQLPKDRFSAERLKGVDSTLKIQPAKLEDSAVYLCASSLLKNTEAFFGQGTRLTVV.

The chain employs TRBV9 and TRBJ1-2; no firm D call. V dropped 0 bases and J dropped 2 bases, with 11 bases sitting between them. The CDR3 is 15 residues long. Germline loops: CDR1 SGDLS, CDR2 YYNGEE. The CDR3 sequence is CASSVEPGGNYGYTF. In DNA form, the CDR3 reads TGTGCCAGCAGCGTAGAACCAGGTGGAAACTATGGCTACACCTTC.

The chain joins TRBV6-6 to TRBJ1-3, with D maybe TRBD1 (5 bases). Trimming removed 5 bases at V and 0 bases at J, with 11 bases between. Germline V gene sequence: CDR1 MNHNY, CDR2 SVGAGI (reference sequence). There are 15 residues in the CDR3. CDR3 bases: TGTGCCAGCAGTAAGACAGTGAGCTCTGGAAACACCATATATTTT. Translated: CASSKTVSSGNTIYF.

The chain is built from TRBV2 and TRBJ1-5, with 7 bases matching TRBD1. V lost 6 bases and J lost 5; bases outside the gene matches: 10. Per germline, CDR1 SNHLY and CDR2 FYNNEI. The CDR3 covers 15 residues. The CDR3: CASRRRDSPDQPQHF. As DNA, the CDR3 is TGTGCCAGCAGACGAAGGGACAGCCCCGATCAGCCCCAGCATTTT. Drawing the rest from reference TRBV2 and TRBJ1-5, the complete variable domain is EPEVTQTPSHQVTQMGQEVILRCVPISNHLYFYWYRQILGQKVEFLVSFYNNEISEKSEIFDDQFSVERPDGSNFTLKIRSTKLEDSAMYFCASRRRDSPDQPQHFGDGTRLSIL.

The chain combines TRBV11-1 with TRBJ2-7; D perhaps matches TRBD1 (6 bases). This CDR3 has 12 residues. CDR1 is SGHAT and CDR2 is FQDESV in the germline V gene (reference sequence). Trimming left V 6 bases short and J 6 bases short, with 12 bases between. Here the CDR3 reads CASRSTGTEQYF. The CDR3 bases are TGTGCCAGCAGATCCACAGGGACCGAGCAGTACTTC.

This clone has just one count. CDR3: CASRLETYRGYEQYF. The CDR3 DNA sequence: TGTGCAAGTCGCTTAGAGACCTACAGGGGCTACGAGCAGTACTTC. This chain joins TRBV12-2 and TRBJ2-7; the table's D call TRBD1 went unverified against the DNA. TRBV12-2 is termed a pseudogene. The CDR3 contains 15 residues.

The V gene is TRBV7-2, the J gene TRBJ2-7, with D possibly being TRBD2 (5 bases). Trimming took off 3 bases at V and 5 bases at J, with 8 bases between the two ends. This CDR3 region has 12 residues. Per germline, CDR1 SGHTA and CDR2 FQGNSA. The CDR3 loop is CASSFRGNEQYF. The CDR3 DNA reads TGTGCCAGCAGCTTTCGAGGGAACGAGCAGTACTTC.

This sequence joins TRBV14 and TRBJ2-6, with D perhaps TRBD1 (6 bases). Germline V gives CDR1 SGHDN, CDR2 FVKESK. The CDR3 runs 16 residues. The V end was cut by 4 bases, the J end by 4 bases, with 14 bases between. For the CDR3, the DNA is TGTGCCAGCAGCCGAGGAACAGGGTCAGGGGCCAACGTCCTGACTTTC. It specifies CASSRGTGSGANVLTF.

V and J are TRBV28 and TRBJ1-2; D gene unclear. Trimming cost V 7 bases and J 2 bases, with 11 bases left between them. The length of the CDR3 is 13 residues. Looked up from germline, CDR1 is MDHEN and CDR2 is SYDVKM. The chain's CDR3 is CASMGGLNYGYTF. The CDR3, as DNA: TGTGCCAGCATGGGAGGATTAAACTATGGCTACACCTTC.